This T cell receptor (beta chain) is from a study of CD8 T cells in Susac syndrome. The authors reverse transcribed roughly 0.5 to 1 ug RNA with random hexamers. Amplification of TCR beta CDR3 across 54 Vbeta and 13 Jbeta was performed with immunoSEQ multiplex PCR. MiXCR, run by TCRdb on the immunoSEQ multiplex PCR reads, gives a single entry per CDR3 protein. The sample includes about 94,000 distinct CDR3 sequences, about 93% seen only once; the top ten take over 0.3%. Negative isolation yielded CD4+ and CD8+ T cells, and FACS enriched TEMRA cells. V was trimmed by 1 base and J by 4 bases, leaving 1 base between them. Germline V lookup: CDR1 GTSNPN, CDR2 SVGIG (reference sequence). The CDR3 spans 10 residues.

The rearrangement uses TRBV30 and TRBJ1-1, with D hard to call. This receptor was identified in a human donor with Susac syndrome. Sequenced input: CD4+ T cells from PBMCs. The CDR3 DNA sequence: TGTGCCTGGAGTGCCACTGAAGCTTTCTTT. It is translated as CAWSATEAFF.